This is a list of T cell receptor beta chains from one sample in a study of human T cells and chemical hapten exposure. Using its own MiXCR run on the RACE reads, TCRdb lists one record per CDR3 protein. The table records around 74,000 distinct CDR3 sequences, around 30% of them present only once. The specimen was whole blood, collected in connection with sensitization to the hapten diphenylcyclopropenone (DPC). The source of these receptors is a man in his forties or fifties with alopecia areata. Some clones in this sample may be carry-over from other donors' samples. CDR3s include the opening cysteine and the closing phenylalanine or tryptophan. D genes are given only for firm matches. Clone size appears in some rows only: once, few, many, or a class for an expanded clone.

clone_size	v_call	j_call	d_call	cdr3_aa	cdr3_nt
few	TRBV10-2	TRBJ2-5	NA	CASRVQRAQETQYF	TGCGCCAGCAGGGTCCAGCGCGCCCAAGAGACCCAGTACTTC
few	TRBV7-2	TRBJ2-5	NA	CASSLEGGEETQYF	TGTGCCAGCAGCTTAGAGGGGGGGGAAGAGACCCAGTACTTC
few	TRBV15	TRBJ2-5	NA	CATSRDYTQETQYF	TGTGCCACCAGCAGAGACTATACTCAAGAGACCCAGTACTTC
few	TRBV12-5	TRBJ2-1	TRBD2	CASGVGLAGDEQFF	TGTGCTAGTGGGGTAGGGCTAGCGGGAGATGAGCAGTTCTTC
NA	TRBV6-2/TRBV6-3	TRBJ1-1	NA	CASSTLTQVGTEAFF	TGTGCCAGCAGTACCCTGACACAAGTAGGGACTGAAGCTTTCTTT
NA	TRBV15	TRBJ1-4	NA	CATSTRDTKKKLFF	TGTGCCACCAGCACCCGGGACACTAAAAAAAAACTGTTTTTT
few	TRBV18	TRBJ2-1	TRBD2	CASSPNLTSGRSNEQFF	TGTGCCAGCTCCCCAAACCTCACTAGCGGGAGATCCAATGAGCAGTTCTTC
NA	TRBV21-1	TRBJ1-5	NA	CASSKEEGGQGPQHF	TGTGCCAGCAGCAAAGAGGAAGGGGGCCAAGGGCCCCAGCATTTT
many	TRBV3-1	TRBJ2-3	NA	CASSRQSTDTQYF	TGTGCCAGCAGCCGCCAGAGCACAGATACGCAGTATTTT
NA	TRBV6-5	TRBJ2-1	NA	CASSQLGDNEQFF	TGTGCCAGCAGTCAACTAGGGGACAATGAGCAGTTCTTC
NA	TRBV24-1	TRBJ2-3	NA	CATSDGRADTQYF	TGTGCCACCAGTGACGGGAGAGCGGATACGCAGTATTTT
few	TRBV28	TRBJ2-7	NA	CASSLEVRYEQYF	TGTGCCAGCAGTTTAGAGGTACGCTACGAGCAGTACTTC
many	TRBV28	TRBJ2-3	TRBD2	CASSPGLAGTDTQYF	TGTGCCAGCAGTCCGGGACTAGCAGGAACAGATACGCAGTATTTT